This TCR beta chain was captured in a study of blood T cell repertoires in COVID-19. How the authors handled the data: The assay estimated nucleated cells by amplifying reference gene primers. This table comes from immunoSEQ multiplex PCR, and its TCRdb copy is limited to in-frame clones, with some not included. V, J and clone size are those of that table, while D and trimming were read from the DNA. This table has roughly 200,000 clones, about 86% appearing once. Trimming took 3 bases from V and 2 from J, leaving 14 bases between them. Germline V gives CDR1 WNHNN, CDR2 SYGVQD (reference sequence). The CDR3 sequence is 16 residues long.

J is TRBJ1-3 and V is TRBV10-1, with D hard to call. Sequencing used PBMCs or T cells enriched from blood (not recorded which). This TCR came from a woman aged 25 to 39 who had been exposed to COVID-19. DNA for the CDR3: TGCGCCAGCAGTGATTCCCCCCCCCTTACTGGAAACACCATATATTTT. Protein: CASSDSPPLTGNTIYF.